This T cell receptor beta chain is drawn from a study of blood T cell repertoires in COVID-19. The protocol was immunoSEQ multiplex PCR, while the TCRdb copy is restricted to in-frame clones and leaves out a portion. The data show 200,000 to 250,000 clones, 84% seen once. Germline CDR1 reads KGHSH; CDR2 reads LQKENI. After removal of 8 bases from V and 0 bases from J, the junction contained 5 bases not matched to a gene. The CDR3 is made up of 14 amino acids. Sequencing used peripheral blood. V gene TRBV18 combines with J gene TRBJ1-2, with 8 bases matching TRBD1. The sequence was obtained from a woman aged 60-70 years who had recovered from COVID-19. The CDR3 is CASTGQAANYGYTF. The CDR3 nucleotides are TGTGCCAGCACGGGACAGGCTGCTAACTATGGCTACACCTTC.